These 19 T cell receptor beta chains were sequenced from one sample in a study of blood T cells in healthy people across ages. For the second PCR, which ran for about 6 to 11 cycles, a sample-barcoded 5' primer and a J-beta primer mix were used. Each CDR3 protein gets one entry after TCRdb re-called the 5' RACE reads with MiXCR. The data show more than 900,000 distinct CDR3 sequences, with 25% seen just once and 0.65% to 0.75% held by the top ten. This sample was also put to use in a study of T cells of mothers and their children.

Sequencing used blood. These receptors all come from a girl aged 2-10 years in good health.

This clonotype was counted only a few times. The chain joins TRBV9 to TRBJ2-7; 8 bases fit TRBD2. CDR1 is SGDLS, CDR2 YYNGEE, per germline. Trimming cost V 4 bases and J 4 bases; bases outside gene matches: 13. CDR3 length: 16 amino acids. DNA for the CDR3: TGTGCCAGCAGCAACCCTACTAGCGGAGGGAAATACGAGCAGTACTTC. Translated: CASSNPTSGGKYEQYF.

The chain combines TRBV20-1 with TRBJ1-2; D not certain. This CDR3 has 11 amino acids. The V end lost 3 bases, the J end lost 8 bases, and 10 bases lay between the germline ends. CDR1 is DFQATT and CDR2 is SNEGSKA in the germline V gene (reference sequence). The CDR3 sequence is CSASYRGGYTF. The CDR3 DNA reads as TGCAGTGCTAGTTATCGGGGAGGCTACACCTTC.

This chain links TRBV29-1 with TRBJ2-4; the D call may be TRBD1 or TRBD2 (5 bases each). Trimming took off 8 bases at V and 6 bases at J, with 17 bases between the two ends. The CDR3 runs to 13 residues. CDR1 SQVTM and CDR2 ANQGSEA come from the germline V gene. The chain's CDR3 is CSSSHGGGNIQYF. CDR3 coding DNA: TGCAGCTCTTCCCACGGTGGGGGAAACATTCAGTACTTC.

V usage is TRBV10-3 and J usage is TRBJ2-5, with a possible D match to TRBD2 (5 bases). The CDR3 runs to 13 residues. CDR1 and CDR2 from the germline V gene are ENHRY and SYGVKD. V lost 7 bases and J lost 2, with 11 bases in between. The CDR3 DNA reads TGTGCCATCACAGCGGCGGCGCAAGAGACCCAGTACTTC. Protein sequence: CAITAAAQETQYF.

The J gene is TRBJ2-5, the V gene TRBV20-1; 7 bases are a match to TRBD1. The CDR3 loop spans 14 amino acids. The trim removed 3 bases at V and 5 bases at J, leaving 9 bases unmatched. The V gene's germline CDR1 is DFQATT and CDR2 SNEGSKA (reference sequence). The CDR3, as DNA: TGCAGTGCTAGGGGGAGACAGGGAATGGAGACCCAGTACTTC. Residues: CSARGRQGMETQYF.

The rearrangement links TRBV27 to TRBJ2-5; TRBD2 might be the D (6 bases). This CDR3 spans 14 amino acids. CDR1 and CDR2 from the germline V gene are MNHEY and SMNVEV (reference sequence). Trimming cost V 6 bases and J 5 bases, with 16 bases left between them. Here the CDR3 DNA reads TGTGCCAGCAGCCCAGCGGGCCTTGGCGAGACCCAGTACTTC. Translated: CASSPAGLGETQYF.

This clonotype has only a few counts. The chain employs TRBV29-1 and TRBJ2-2; maybe TRBD1 (6 bases). The germline V gene has CDR1 SQVTM and CDR2 ANQGSEA. The CDR3 runs to 14 residues. Between the trimmed V and J ends, which lost 4 bases and 2 bases, there was a span of 11 bases. CDR3 in DNA: TGCAGCGTTGTTGGGACAACCAACACCGGGGAGCTGTTTTTT. It yields the protein CSVVGTTNTGELFF.

This rearrangement joins TRBV7-8 to TRBJ2-1; unclear D gene. The V end was cut by 4 bases, the J end by 2 bases, with 18 bases between. This CDR3 is 17 amino acids long. Germline loops: CDR1 SGHVS, CDR2 FQNEAQ. CDR3 sequence reads: CASSSTWSGGTYNEQFF. Written as DNA, the CDR3 is TGTGCCAGCAGCTCAACCTGGTCGGGCGGCACCTACAATGAGCAGTTCTTC.

Only a few counts were recorded for this clonotype. The rearrangement joins TRBV6-2 or TRBV6-3 to TRBJ2-7, with TRBD2 matching over 12 bases. The CDR3 covers 15 residues. The junction had 6 bases not matched to a gene; V was cut back by 4 bases and J by 5 bases. The germline V gene encodes CDR1 MNHEY and CDR2 SVGEGT. The CDR3 reads CASSLLAGGFNEQYF. In DNA, the CDR3 is TGTGCCAGCAGTTTACTAGCGGGAGGTTTCAACGAGCAGTACTTC.

The chain links TRBV5-1 to TRBJ1-1; a possible D gene is TRBD1 (6 bases). This CDR3 has 15 residues. V lost 2 bases and J 3 bases, leaving 14 bases between the germline ends. The germline V gene encodes CDR1 SGHRS and CDR2 YFSETQ. CDR3 loop: CASSLYTGSDTEAFF. CDR3 bases: TGCGCCAGCAGCTTATACACAGGGAGTGACACTGAAGCTTTCTTT. Variable domain in full (rest from reference TRBV5-1 and TRBJ1-1): KAGVTQTPRYLIKTRGQQVTLSCSPISGHRSVSWYQQTPGQGLQFLFEYFSETQRNKGNFPGRFSGRQFSNSRSEMNVSTLELGDSALYLCASSLYTGSDTEAFFGQGTRLTVV.

V and J are TRBV7-8 and TRBJ1-1; 10 bases align to TRBD1. Trimming took 6 bases from V and 6 from J; bases not matched to a gene: 4. Germline V gene lookup returns CDR1 SGHVS and CDR2 FQNEAQ. CDR3 length equals 13 residues. The chain's CDR3 is CASSWDRGSEAFF. CDR3 sequence (DNA): TGTGCCAGCAGTTGGGACAGGGGCTCTGAAGCTTTCTTT.

In its sample, this clonotype was seen a few times. The gene calls are TRBV6-5 and TRBJ1-2, with D maybe TRBD1 (5 bases). This CDR3 spans 16 amino acids. Trimming cost V 4 bases and J 8 bases, with 23 bases left between them. Per germline, CDR1 MNHEY and CDR2 SVGAGI. The DNA of the CDR3 is TGTGCCAGCAGTTTAGCAGTCGGGACGGCCGTTTGGGGCTACACCTTC. This gives the protein CASSLAVGTAVWGYTF.

The chain joins TRBV5-1 to TRBJ1-1; D is ambiguous. This CDR3 is built from 13 residues. Looked up from germline, CDR1 is SGHRS and CDR2 is YFSETQ. With 4 bases removed from V and 0 bases from J, the gap between germline ends came to 7 bases. The CDR3 coding sequence is TGCGCCAGCAGCAGTAATTTGAACACTGAAGCTTTCTTT. Encoded protein: CASSSNLNTEAFF.

The rearrangement uses TRBV20-1 and TRBJ2-5; D is unresolved. This CDR3 has 13 amino acids. V lost 1 base to trimming and J lost 4 bases, with 10 bases between them. Germline CDR1 is DFQATT and CDR2 is SNEGSKA (reference sequence). The CDR3 region has the DNA TGCAGTGCTAGAGTACCTCTCCCAGAGACCCAGTACTTC. Translating it yields CSARVPLPETQYF.

This clonotype was recorded a few times. The chain is built from TRBV4-1 and TRBJ2-1; TRBD2 might be the D (5 bases). There are 16 residues in the CDR3. Germline V lookup: CDR1 MGHRA, CDR2 YSYEKL. Trimming took 0 bases from V and 4 from J, leaving 13 bases between them. The CDR3 spells CASSQDRLSGYNEQFF. Here the CDR3 DNA reads TGCGCCAGCAGCCAAGACCGTTTATCGGGATACAATGAGCAGTTCTTC.

This clonotype was recorded a few times. The chain is built from TRBV6-5 and TRBJ2-7, with D perhaps TRBD2 (6 bases). The CDR3 consists of 14 residues. Germline lookup yields CDR1 MNHEY and CDR2 SVGAGI. Trimming cost V 2 bases and J 7 bases, with 15 bases left between them. The CDR3 nucleotides read TGTGCCAGCAGTTACCGTTCGGGAGCGTCAGAGCAGTACTTC. Translation: CASSYRSGASEQYF.

The gene calls are TRBV11-3 and TRBJ2-5; perhaps D is TRBD1 or TRBD2 (5 bases each). The assigned J gene may be wrong: the sequence end matches TRBJ2-7 better. CDR1 and CDR2 (germline): SGHNT, YENEEA. The CDR3 spans 14 residues. In DNA, the CDR3 is TGTGCCAGCAGCTTAGATGGGGGTTCGGACGAGCAGTACTTC. Its protein is CASSLDGGSDEQYF.

Only a few counts were recorded for this clonotype. This chain links TRBV12-5 with TRBJ2-7, with D possibly TRBD2 on 5 matching bases. The length of the CDR3 is 13 residues. Germline-derived CDR1 and CDR2 are LGHNT and FRNRAP. Trimming removed 7 bases from V and 3 bases from J, with 13 bases in between. The CDR3 nucleotides read TGTGCTAGTGCCCCCCGGGATATCTACGAGCAGTACTTC. It encodes CASAPRDIYEQYF.

This clonotype was seen a few times. The chain is built from TRBV28 and TRBJ1-5; D might be TRBD1 (5 bases). Germline CDR1 reads MDHEN; CDR2 reads SYDVKM. The length of the CDR3 is 15 residues. The germline V and J ends were trimmed by 1 base and 12 bases, with 19 bases remaining between them. In DNA, the CDR3 is TGTGCCAGCAGTTTATACGGGACCCCCGAAATGGGCCAGCATTTT. This sequence encodes CASSLYGTPEMGQHF.